Listed below are T cell receptor beta chains from one sample, sequenced in a study of cytomegalovirus exposure and HLA in healthy donors. Sequencing used immunoSEQ multiplex PCR; TCRdb keeps in-frame clones, though not all of them. The sample contains 130,000 or so clones, about 78% of which appear only once. Input material: PBMCs. Every receptor here comes from a man in his fifties or sixties in good health and CMV-seropositive. The CDR3 runs from the conserved cysteine through the conserved F or W. Each record gives: D gene, J gene, clone size, V gene, CDR3 protein, CDR3 DNA. A D gene is named only where the DNA matches it firmly. Not every row has a clone size; where given, it reads once, few, many or a size class.

-,TRBJ2-3,-,TRBV14,CASSLSGRDTQYF,TGTGCCAGCAGCCTTTCGGGTAGGGATACGCAGTATTTT
TRBD1,TRBJ2-7,-,TRBV5-1,CASSPTGQGAHEQYF,TGCGCCAGCAGCCCCACCGGACAGGGGGCCCACGAGCAGTACTTC
TRBD1,TRBJ1-2,few,TRBV6-5,CASTKDRGSYGYTF,TGTGCCAGCACCAAGGACAGGGGATCGTATGGCTACACCTTC
TRBD1,TRBJ1-1,once,TRBV6-5,CASKSDRGRSTEAFF,TGTGCCAGCAAATCCGACAGGGGCAGGAGCACTGAAGCTTTCTTT
-,TRBJ2-2,-,TRBV21-1,CASSKELTSGSIGELFF,TGTGCCAGCAGCAAAGAATTGACTAGCGGGAGCATCGGGGAGCTGTTTTTT
TRBD2,TRBJ2-7,-,TRBV11-3,CASRPTSGKPGAYEQYF,TGTGCCAGCAGACCGACTAGCGGGAAACCTGGGGCCTACGAGCAGTACTTC
TRBD1,TRBJ2-7,-,TRBV12-5,CASGQGQDFGRSYEQYF,TGTGCTAGTGGCCAAGGACAGGACTTTGGACGCTCCTACGAGCAGTACTTC
TRBD1,TRBJ2-1,-,TRBV7-9,CASSIRQGGSNEQFF,TGTGCCAGCAGCATTCGACAGGGGGGATCCAATGAGCAGTTCTTC
TRBD2,TRBJ2-1,-,TRBV29-1,CSVRLAGRNEQFF,TGCAGCGTTAGGCTAGCGGGACGAAATGAGCAGTTCTTC
TRBD1,TRBJ1-1,-,TRBV5-1,CASAWAGGAGTEAFF,TGCGCCAGCGCCTGGGCAGGGGGCGCGGGCACTGAAGCTTTCTTT
TRBD2,TRBJ2-5,few,TRBV7-9,CSSSLGLAGFQETQYF,TGTTCCAGCAGCCTGGGACTAGCGGGATTCCAAGAGACCCAGTACTTC
-,TRBJ1-5,-,TRBV12-5,CASGLGSGVQGNQPQHF,TGTGCTAGTGGTTTGGGGTCAGGGGTTCAGGGCAATCAGCCCCAGCATTTT
TRBD1,TRBJ1-1,once,TRBV10-3,CAIRGGQGDTEAFF,TGTGCCATCAGGGGGGGACAGGGAGACACTGAAGCTTTCTTT
-,TRBJ2-7,-,TRBV19,CASSIEVSYEQYF,TGTGCCAGTAGTATAGAGGTGAGCTACGAGCAGTACTTC
TRBD1,TRBJ1-1,few,TRBV6-1,CASNRARGRTEAFF,TGTGCCAGCAACCGCGCGAGGGGGCGGACTGAAGCTTTCTTT
-,TRBJ1-1,-,TRBV5-1,CASSLGGGYTEAFF,TGCGCCAGCAGCTTGGGTGGGGGCTACACTGAAGCTTTCTTT
TRBD1,TRBJ2-6,few,TRBV2,CASSRQGRSSSGANVLTF,TGTGCCAGCAGTCGACAGGGGAGGTCTAGCTCTGGGGCCAACGTCCTGACTTTC
-,TRBJ1-2,-,TRBV11-3,CASSSGGDYGYTF,TGTGCCAGCAGCTCAGGTGGCGACTATGGCTACACCTTC
-,TRBJ1-1,once,TRBV28,CASSSNTEAFF,TGTGCCAGCAGCTCCAACACTGAAGCTTTCTTT
TRBD1,TRBJ2-2,-,TRBV5-1,CASSLYGDRLNTGELFF,TGCGCCAGCAGCTTGTACGGGGACAGATTGAACACCGGGGAGCTGTTTTTT